Sequencing of this T cell receptor (beta chain) was carried out in a study of human T cells and chemical hapten exposure. Study background: Yields of TCR per sample differed, chiefly owing to small differences in pooled library volume.

Library construction involved attaching unique molecular identifiers to individual cDNA molecules, which allowed quantitative, reproducible TCR counting. In the study's own analysis: Sample TCR counts, which ranged from 23,224 to 690,600, had a median of roughly 96,000. MiXCR, run by TCRdb on the RACE reads, gives a single entry per CDR3 protein. TCRdb's processing, not the study's, gives the V and J calls here. The repertoire holds roughly 100,000 distinct CDR3 sequences, about 8.6% seen once, with 2.9% in the top ten. The sample's time point: healthy volunteer bleed at 2 weeks. Someone pulled total RNA out of unfractionated whole blood. Study-level points and caveats: TCRs exceeding 1 in 1000 frequency stayed unchanged with DPC sensitization.

About this clonotype itself: Its antigen is not identified.

V was trimmed by 8 bases and J by 3 bases, leaving 11 bases between them. CDR3 length: 12 amino acids. The V gene's germline CDR1 is SNHLY and CDR2 FYNNEI. The clonotype was recovered from a female donor in good health. Some clones in this sample may be carry-over from other donors' samples. V is TRBV2 and J is TRBJ2-7; D unclear. Sample: whole blood. In DNA form, the CDR3 reads TGTGCCAGCGAAGGTCGGAACTACGAGCAGTACTTC. It encodes CASEGRNYEQYF.